These T cell receptor beta chains were read from a single sample in a study of control samples from healthy donors and cancer patients. Libraries were prepared by immunoSEQ multiplex PCR; TCRdb keeps only in-frame clonotypes and omits some of them. The sample records approximately 100,000 clones, more than 90% being singletons. Specimen: blood. These receptors all stem from a human donor in good health. The donor label of this sample is uncertain. CDR3s include the opening cysteine and the closing phenylalanine or tryptophan. Fields, in order: D gene, V gene, J gene, clone size, CDR3 DNA, CDR3 protein. D genes are given only for firm matches. Part of the rows lack a size; the others show once, few, many or a class for expanded clones.

d_gene: NA; v_gene: TRBV28; j_gene: TRBJ2-2; abundance: NA; CDR3nt: TGTGCCAGCACCCTACAGGGCCCCGGGGAGCTGTTTTTT; CDR3aa: CASTLQGPGELFF
d_gene: NA; v_gene: TRBV9; j_gene: TRBJ1-2; abundance: NA; CDR3nt: TGTGCCAGCAGCGTAGCCGGGGCAGTCTATGGCTACACCTTC; CDR3aa: CASSVAGAVYGYTF
d_gene: NA; v_gene: TRBV2; j_gene: TRBJ2-2; abundance: NA; CDR3nt: TGTGCCAGCCAGACAGAGATGAACACCGGGGAGCTGTTTTTT; CDR3aa: CASQTEMNTGELFF
d_gene: TRBD1; v_gene: TRBV10-2; j_gene: TRBJ1-2; abundance: NA; CDR3nt: TGCGCCAGCAGCCAGGAATCTCGGGACAGGGGTCCTGGCTACACCTTC; CDR3aa: CASSQESRDRGPGYTF
d_gene: NA; v_gene: TRBV14; j_gene: TRBJ2-6; abundance: NA; CDR3nt: TGTGCCAGCAGCCAAGTCCTCTCTGGGGCCAACGTCCTGACTTTC; CDR3aa: CASSQVLSGANVLTF
d_gene: TRBD1; v_gene: TRBV28; j_gene: TRBJ1-5; abundance: NA; CDR3nt: TGTGCCAGCAGTTTCTCGACAGGGCTGACACAGCCCCAGCATTTT; CDR3aa: CASSFSTGLTQPQHF
d_gene: NA; v_gene: TRBV3-1/TRBV3-2; j_gene: TRBJ1-2; abundance: once; CDR3nt: TGTGCCAGCAGCTCCTCCGGGATCGTGAACTATGGCTACACCTTC; CDR3aa: CASSSSGIVNYGYTF
d_gene: TRBD1; v_gene: TRBV27; j_gene: TRBJ1-1; abundance: NA; CDR3nt: TGTGCCAGCAGTTTCAATCGACAGGGGGCGATTGCTTTCTTT; CDR3aa: CASSFNRQGAIAFF
d_gene: NA; v_gene: TRBV7-9; j_gene: TRBJ1-2; abundance: NA; CDR3nt: TGTGCCAGCAGCTTGAGTGGCTACACCTTC; CDR3aa: CASSLSGYTF
d_gene: NA; v_gene: TRBV5-8; j_gene: TRBJ2-1; abundance: NA; CDR3nt: TGTGCCAGCAGGTTGCAGCTGGCGCGTTCCTACAATGAGCAGTTCTTC; CDR3aa: CASRLQLARSYNEQFF
d_gene: NA; v_gene: TRBV3-1/TRBV3-2; j_gene: TRBJ1-2; abundance: NA; CDR3nt: TGTGCCAGCAGCCAAGATCCGGGGGCCGGGAACTATGGCTACACCTTC; CDR3aa: CASSQDPGAGNYGYTF
d_gene: NA; v_gene: TRBV14; j_gene: TRBJ1-1; abundance: NA; CDR3nt: TGTGCCAGCAGCCAAGATACAGCTCTATTTTTGAACACTGAAGCTTTCTTT; CDR3aa: CASSQDTALFLNTEAFF
d_gene: NA; v_gene: TRBV10-2; j_gene: TRBJ2-1; abundance: NA; CDR3nt: TGCGCCAGCAGTTCGGACGCTTGGAATGAGCAGTTCTTC; CDR3aa: CASSSDAWNEQFF
d_gene: TRBD2; v_gene: TRBV4-3; j_gene: TRBJ2-5; abundance: NA; CDR3nt: TGCGCCAGCAGCCAAGAGCTAGGGCTAGCGGGGAGAGGGCAGTACTTC; CDR3aa: CASSQELGLAGRGQYF
d_gene: NA; v_gene: TRBV7-8; j_gene: TRBJ1-5; abundance: NA; CDR3nt: TGTGCCAGCAGCCTCACCATTTCGAGCAATCAGCCCCAGCATTTT; CDR3aa: CASSLTISSNQPQHF
d_gene: TRBD1; v_gene: TRBV5-4; j_gene: TRBJ1-1; abundance: NA; CDR3nt: TGTGCCAGCAGCGACGACAGGGGGGGCACTGAAGCTTTCTTT; CDR3aa: CASSDDRGGTEAFF
d_gene: NA; v_gene: TRBV11-2; j_gene: TRBJ1-2; abundance: NA; CDR3nt: TGTGCCAGCAGCCCTGCCAACTATGGCTACACCTTC; CDR3aa: CASSPANYGYTF
d_gene: NA; v_gene: TRBV7-8; j_gene: TRBJ2-6; abundance: NA; CDR3nt: TGTGCCAGCAGCTCCTCGCGAGCTGGGGCCAACGTCCTGACTTTC; CDR3aa: CASSSSRAGANVLTF
d_gene: TRBD2; v_gene: TRBV9; j_gene: TRBJ2-1; abundance: NA; CDR3nt: TGTGCCAGCAGCCGACTAGCGGGGGAAGTCTACAATGAGCAGTTCTTC; CDR3aa: CASSRLAGEVYNEQFF
d_gene: NA; v_gene: TRBV18; j_gene: TRBJ1-5; abundance: NA; CDR3nt: TGTGCCAGCTCACCGCTGACGGTTGGTAGCAATCAGCCCCAGCATTTT; CDR3aa: CASSPLTVGSNQPQHF
d_gene: NA; v_gene: TRBV2; j_gene: TRBJ1-5; abundance: NA; CDR3nt: TGTGCCAGCAGTGGGGGGCTCGATGTATCGCCCCAGCATTTT; CDR3aa: CASSGGLDVSPQHF
d_gene: TRBD1; v_gene: TRBV11-2; j_gene: TRBJ1-1; abundance: NA; CDR3nt: TGTGCCAGCAGCTTTTGGGGTCAGGGGGGGACTGAAGCTTTCTTT; CDR3aa: CASSFWGQGGTEAFF
d_gene: TRBD1; v_gene: TRBV18; j_gene: TRBJ1-1; abundance: NA; CDR3nt: TGTGCCAGCCTACAGGGGGATACTGAAGCTTTCTTT; CDR3aa: CASLQGDTEAFF
d_gene: TRBD1; v_gene: TRBV9; j_gene: TRBJ1-4; abundance: NA; CDR3nt: TGTGCCAGCAGCGTACAGGGGGCAGGAGAAAAACTGTTTTTT; CDR3aa: CASSVQGAGEKLFF
d_gene: NA; v_gene: TRBV12-5; j_gene: TRBJ2-3; abundance: NA; CDR3nt: TGTGCTAGTGGCCTCGGGGAGACAGGAGGGGATACGCAGTATTTT; CDR3aa: CASGLGETGGDTQYF
d_gene: NA; v_gene: TRBV30; j_gene: TRBJ2-1; abundance: NA; CDR3nt: TGTGCCTGGAGTGACCCAGGGAATGAGTACAATGAGCAGTTCTTC; CDR3aa: CAWSDPGNEYNEQFF
d_gene: NA; v_gene: TRBV3-1/TRBV3-2; j_gene: TRBJ1-6; abundance: NA; CDR3nt: TGTGCCAGCAGCCCCGGGAGCTCCTATAATTCACCCCTCCACTTT; CDR3aa: CASSPGSSYNSPLHF
d_gene: TRBD1; v_gene: TRBV6-5; j_gene: TRBJ1-1; abundance: NA; CDR3nt: TGTGCCAGCAGTTACTTACCGGGACAGGTGAACACTGAAGCTTTCTTT; CDR3aa: CASSYLPGQVNTEAFF
d_gene: TRBD1; v_gene: TRBV10-1; j_gene: TRBJ1-1; abundance: NA; CDR3nt: TGCGCCAGCAGTCGACAGGGTTTAGACACTGAAGCTTTCTTT; CDR3aa: CASSRQGLDTEAFF
d_gene: TRBD1; v_gene: TRBV13; j_gene: TRBJ2-2; abundance: NA; CDR3nt: TGTGCCAGCAGCGATACCGCGGGACAGGGGGCGTCCGGGGAGCTGTTTTTT; CDR3aa: CASSDTAGQGASGELFF
d_gene: TRBD1; v_gene: TRBV6-5; j_gene: TRBJ1-2; abundance: NA; CDR3nt: TGTGCCAGCAGTAGCGGACAGGGCAGGGGCTACACCTTC; CDR3aa: CASSSGQGRGYTF
d_gene: NA; v_gene: TRBV4-1; j_gene: TRBJ2-1; abundance: once; CDR3nt: TGCGCCAGCAGCCAAGACAATGAGCAGTTCTTC; CDR3aa: CASSQDNEQFF
d_gene: TRBD1; v_gene: TRBV5-5; j_gene: TRBJ2-1; abundance: NA; CDR3nt: TGTGCCAGCAGCTTGGAAGGGGGCAGGGGATCTTACAATGAGCAGTTCTTC; CDR3aa: CASSLEGGRGSYNEQFF